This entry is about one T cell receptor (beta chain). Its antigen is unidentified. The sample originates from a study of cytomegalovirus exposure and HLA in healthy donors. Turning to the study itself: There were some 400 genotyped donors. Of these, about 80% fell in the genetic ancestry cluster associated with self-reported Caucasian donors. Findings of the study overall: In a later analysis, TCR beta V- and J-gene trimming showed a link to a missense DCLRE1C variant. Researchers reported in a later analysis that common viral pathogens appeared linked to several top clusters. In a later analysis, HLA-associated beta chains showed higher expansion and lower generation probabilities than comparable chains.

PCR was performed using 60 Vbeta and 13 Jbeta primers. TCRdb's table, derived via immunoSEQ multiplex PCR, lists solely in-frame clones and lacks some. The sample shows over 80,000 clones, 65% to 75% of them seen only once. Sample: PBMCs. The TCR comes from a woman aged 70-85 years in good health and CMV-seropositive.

The CDR3 DNA is TGTGCCAGCAGCCCGACGTCGGGCACCGGGGAGCTGTTTTTT. This gives the protein CASSPTSGTGELFF. V and J are TRBV7-2 and TRBJ2-2; no definite D call. The germline V and J ends were trimmed by 5 bases and 4 bases, with 11 bases remaining between them. The CDR3 consists of 14 residues. In germline, CDR1 is SGHTA, CDR2 FQGNSA.